This TCR beta chain comes out of a study of CD8+ T cells in alopecia areata. Overall study findings and caveats: Scalp repertoires also include resident alphabeta T cells from normal skin.

As regards this clone: Its antigen is undetermined.

Extraction of RNA preceded its reverse transcription into cDNA, which served as the sequencing template. Sequencing used immunoSEQ multiplex PCR; TCRdb keeps in-frame clones, though not all of them. This sample carries 70,000 or so clones, 55% to 75% of them seen once, and the ten largest clones take 17%. The CDR3 sequence is 15 residues long. Germline V CDR1 and CDR2: MNHEY, SMNVEV (reference sequence). With V trimmed by 4 bases and J by 8 bases, 3 bases remained unmatched. The source is a human donor with alopecia areata. Sample: CD8+ T cells sorted from blood, taken at week 0. The chain links TRBV27 to TRBJ2-1, with 15 bases identical to TRBD2. For the CDR3, the DNA is TGTGCCAGCAGTTCGGGGACTAGCGGGAGGTATGAGCAGTTCTTC. Amino acid sequence: CASSSGTSGRYEQFF.